This T cell receptor beta chain was obtained from a study of blood T cell repertoires in COVID-19 (dated by TCRdb to about 2020). With regard to the full study: Collaborator samples came from the United States, Italy and Spain and covered acute and convalescent phases of COVID-19. Where available, HLA class I and class II types were taken from metadata supplied by the sample provider and were not determined by assay-based typing. Subjects who had been exposed to COVID-19, were actively infected with it, or had recovered from it provided the deeply sampled blood TCRbeta repertoires that made up the dataset. Nearly every sample came with metadata listing a de-identified subject ID, COVID-19 status, age in years and sex. Samples came from the ongoing ImmuneRACE study (first 160 participants) plus 1,254 subjects from 6 global collaborators. The repertoires were released in a freely available public database intended as a resource for research on the immune response to SARS-CoV-2. The material from the prospective study consisted of cDNA or gDNA derived from T cells, B-cell-depleted T cells, or PBMCs.

On this clone: It lacks a known antigen. The input lacks base qualities; no much larger clone sits a single base away.

Its CDR3 holds 13 amino acids, cysteine through phenylalanine. Left in the record is the CDR3 DNA by itself, 39 bases read in frame from the first base. V was cut back by 2 bases and J by 6 bases, leaving a gap of 10 bases between them. CDR1 and CDR2 were assigned from the germline V gene (reference sequence) as SEHNR and FQNEAQ. TCRbeta CDR3 regions were amplified from genomic DNA using the immunoSEQ Assay, a bias-controlled multiplex PCR. The study's own analysis went as follows. Within the assay, amplification of reference gene primers was used to estimate how many nucleated cells each sample contained. To quantify the absolute abundance of each unique TCRbeta CDR3 rearrangement, sequence reads were collapsed and filtered. For each sample, productive Simpson clonality was calculated by taking the square root of Simpson's diversity index across productive rearrangements. Drawn from immuneACCESS, this table holds only the in-frame rearrangements with V and J called that TCRdb kept. Clones are partly lost; checked studies trace under half to an unresolved V gene and leave the rest unexplained. D and trimming were read from the DNA, whereas the V and J calls and clone size are those reported in that table. This sample lists 300,000 to 400,000 clones; around 90% were detected once. Clones ranked in the top ten supply less than 3% of the sample.

One collaborating source in Seattle enrolled patients while the patients were actively infected and followed the patients over time throughout the course of disease. Whole blood was collected in K2EDTA tubes by collaborating institutions according to the institutions' own protocols. For TCRbeta analysis, collaborators shipped samples as frozen whole blood, isolated PBMCs, or DNA extracted from either of those sample types. General study outcomes and caveats: Clinical and demographic metadata were provided uncurated, with the amount varying by source and participant.

Input material: peripheral blood. The chain was built from TRBV7-9 and TRBJ1-1; TRBD1 could be the D gene, as 5 bases match. This receptor was taken from a young woman with COVID-19, enrolled during active disease. The CDR3 amino acid sequence is: CASSLSWGAEAFF. The sequenced DNA: TGTGCCAGCAGCTTATCTTGGGGCGCTGAAGCTTTCTTT. Reference TRBV7-9 and TRBJ1-1 proteins supply the regions before and after the CDR3; the full variable domain is: DTGVSQNPRHKITKRGQNVTFRCDPISEHNRLYWYRQTLGQGPEFLTYFQNEAQLEKSRLLSDRFSAERPKGSFSTLEIQRTEQGDSAMYLCASSLSWGAEAFFGQGTRLTVV.